This TCR beta chain was recovered during a study of blood T cell repertoires in COVID-19 (dated by TCRdb to 2020 to 2021). In terms of the full investigation: The collaborator samples originated in the United States, Italy and Spain and spanned the acute and convalescent phases of COVID-19. The prospective study material was composed of cDNA or gDNA derived from T cells, B-cell-depleted T cells, or PBMCs. Subjects who had been exposed to COVID-19, were actively infected with it, or had recovered from it provided the deeply sampled blood TCRbeta repertoires that made up the dataset. A freely available public database, intended as a resource for researchers studying the immune response to SARS-CoV-2, is where the repertoires were released. The samples were drawn from two sources: the first 160 participants of the ongoing ImmuneRACE study, and 1,000 to 1,500 subjects contributed by 6 global collaborators. Nearly every sample came with metadata listing a de-identified subject ID, COVID-19 status, age in years and sex. Where available, HLA class I and class II types were obtained from metadata supplied by the sample provider rather than from assay-based typing. General study outcomes and caveats: The quantity of clinical and demographic metadata differed by source and by participant and was supplied without curation.

The junction shows trimming of 2 bases on V and 4 bases on J, plus 12 bases between the germline ends. The germline V gene (reference sequence) sets CDR1 to GTSNPN and CDR2 to SVGIG. Including the terminal cysteine and phenylalanine, the CDR3 comprises 14 residues. Only the CDR3 portion is preserved as DNA: 42 bases, with reading frame beginning at the first base. This clone occurred once. No antigen is known for it. No base quality information exists; no much larger clone differs at one position. Whole blood was collected in K2EDTA tubes by collaborating institutions according to the institutions' own protocols. Collaborator samples were shipped for TCRbeta analysis as frozen whole blood, isolated PBMCs, or DNA extracted from either sample type. The immunoSEQ Assay, a bias-controlled multiplex PCR, was used to amplify TCRbeta CDR3 regions from genomic DNA. The source study handled its data this way. Nucleated cell counts per sample were estimated from amplification of reference gene primers within the assay. To quantify the absolute abundance of each unique TCRbeta CDR3 rearrangement, sequence reads were collapsed and filtered. Productive Simpson clonality was computed per sample as the square root of Simpson's diversity index over productive rearrangements. TCRdb carries this immuneACCESS record with in-frame sequences only. Its versions omit some clonotypes, under half of them owing to an unresolved V gene in the studies checked, with the rest unexplained. V, J and clone size are taken as reported in that table, and D and trimming were inferred from the DNA itself. The sample table shows 150,000 or so clones, and approximately 87% are seen once. About 6% of the sample lies in the top ten.

Sequencing used peripheral blood. This TCR was sampled from a man older than 75 with acute or convalescent COVID-19. The V and J genes are TRBV30 and TRBJ1-3; TRBD1 is possibly the D segment (5 matching bases). The CDR3 protein: CAWSPRVGGNTIYF. The DNA is as follows: TGTGCCTGGAGTCCCAGGGTAGGAGGAAACACCATATATTTT.